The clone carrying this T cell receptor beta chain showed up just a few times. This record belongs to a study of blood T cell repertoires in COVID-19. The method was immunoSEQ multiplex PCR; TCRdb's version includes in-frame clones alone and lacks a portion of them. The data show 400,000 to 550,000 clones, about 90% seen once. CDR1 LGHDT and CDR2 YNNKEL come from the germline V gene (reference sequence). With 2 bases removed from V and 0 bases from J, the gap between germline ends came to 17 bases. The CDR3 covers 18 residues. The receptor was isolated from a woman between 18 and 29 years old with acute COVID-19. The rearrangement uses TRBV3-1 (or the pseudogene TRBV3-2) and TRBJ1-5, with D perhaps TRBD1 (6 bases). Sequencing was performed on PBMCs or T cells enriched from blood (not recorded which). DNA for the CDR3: TGTGCCAGCAGCCAATCTCTCGGGGGGCCGTATAGCAATCAGCCCCAGCATTTT. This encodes CASSQSLGGPYSNQPQHF.